These T cell receptor beta chains were read from a single sample in a study of patients and donors after allogeneic stem cell transplantation. TCRdb reanalysed the RT-PCR reads using MiXCR and keeps one entry per CDR3 protein. The table records about 960,000 distinct CDR3 sequences, about a sixth of them present only once. The sequencing input was blood, either unsorted or a sorted T cell fraction (not recorded which). The receptors come from a human donor who was either an allogeneic HSCT recipient or a stem cell or donor lymphocyte infusion donor (not recorded which). It is not recorded whose cells these are; they may come from a transplant donor. CDR3s include the opening cysteine and the closing phenylalanine or tryptophan. D genes are given only for firm matches. The size of a clone is reported for some rows only, either as once, few or many, or as a class for expanded clones.

V gene: TRBV10-3; clone size: few; J gene: TRBJ2-2; D gene: TRBD1; CDR3 DNA: TGTGCCATCAGTGCCGACAGGGGGCTGGCCACCGGGGAGCTGTTTTTT; CDR3 protein: CAISADRGLATGELFF
V gene: TRBV7-3; clone size: .; J gene: TRBJ2-3; D gene: .; CDR3 DNA: TGTGCCAGCAGCTTACGGGGAAGGATCGACCTCACAGATACGCAGTATTTT; CDR3 protein: CASSLRGRIDLTDTQYF
V gene: TRBV20-1; clone size: few; J gene: TRBJ2-5; D gene: TRBD1; CDR3 DNA: TGCAGTGCTAGTCCCCCCCAGGGGGCTCGGGAGACCCAGTACTTC; CDR3 protein: CSASPPQGARETQYF
V gene: TRBV9; clone size: .; J gene: TRBJ2-5; D gene: TRBD2; CDR3 DNA: TGTGCCAGCAGCGTTAGCGGGGGGGCCGGTGAGACCCAGTACTTC; CDR3 protein: CASSVSGGAGETQYF
V gene: TRBV30; clone size: few; J gene: TRBJ2-7; D gene: TRBD1; CDR3 DNA: TGTGCCTGGAGTAAACACAGGGGCCACGAGCAGTACTTC; CDR3 protein: CAWSKHRGHEQYF
V gene: TRBV11-2; clone size: few; J gene: TRBJ2-1; D gene: .; CDR3 DNA: TGTGCCAGCAGCCAACGGGAAGGGAATGAGCAGTTCTTC; CDR3 protein: CASSQREGNEQFF
V gene: TRBV7-2; clone size: .; J gene: TRBJ2-5; D gene: .; CDR3 DNA: TGTGCCAGCAGCTTAAATAGGGCCCGAGAGACCCAGTACTTC; CDR3 protein: CASSLNRARETQYF
V gene: TRBV6-1; clone size: .; J gene: TRBJ1-5; D gene: .; CDR3 DNA: TGTGCCAGCAGTAAATCAGGGGCCTTCAATCAGCCCCAGCATTTT; CDR3 protein: CASSKSGAFNQPQHF
V gene: TRBV12-3/TRBV12-4; clone size: few; J gene: TRBJ2-3; D gene: .; CDR3 DNA: TGTGCCAGCAGTTTCCTCGGGCTAGCGCAGGGGATGAATACGCAGTATTTT; CDR3 protein: CASSFLGLAQGMNTQYF
V gene: TRBV20-1; clone size: many; J gene: TRBJ1-1; D gene: .; CDR3 DNA: TGCAGTGCTGGAGACCTAGGGTCGCAAGCTTTCTTT; CDR3 protein: CSAGDLGSQAFF
V gene: TRBV20-1; clone size: few; J gene: TRBJ1-5; D gene: .; CDR3 DNA: TGCAGTGCTGGCATGGGACCCAATCAGCCCCAGCATTTT; CDR3 protein: CSAGMGPNQPQHF
V gene: TRBV20-1; clone size: .; J gene: TRBJ2-5; D gene: .; CDR3 DNA: TGCAGTGCCCCACAGGGAGAGTACCAAGAGACCCAGTACTTC; CDR3 protein: CSAPQGEYQETQYF
V gene: TRBV7-6; clone size: few; J gene: TRBJ1-4; D gene: .; CDR3 DNA: TGTGCCAGCAGCTTACACGAGAATGAAAAACTGTTTTTT; CDR3 protein: CASSLHENEKLFF
V gene: TRBV3-1; clone size: few; J gene: TRBJ2-7; D gene: TRBD1; CDR3 DNA: TGTGCCAGCAGCCATCAGGGACAGGGGACTGTCTACGAGCAGTACTTC; CDR3 protein: CASSHQGQGTVYEQYF
V gene: TRBV20-1; clone size: .; J gene: TRBJ2-3; D gene: TRBD1; CDR3 DNA: TGCAGCGCCGTGATGGGACAGCAACCAGATACGCAGTATTTT; CDR3 protein: CSAVMGQQPDTQYF
V gene: TRBV15; clone size: few; J gene: TRBJ1-1; D gene: .; CDR3 DNA: TGTGCCACCAGCAGAGATCGGCAGACTGAAGCTTTCTTT; CDR3 protein: CATSRDRQTEAFF
V gene: TRBV25-1; clone size: .; J gene: TRBJ2-1; D gene: .; CDR3 DNA: TGTGCCAGCTGCCTAACGGGACGCAACAATGAGCAGTTCTTC; CDR3 protein: CASCLTGRNNEQFF
V gene: TRBV20-1; clone size: few; J gene: TRBJ2-3; D gene: .; CDR3 DNA: TGCAGTGCAATACAGAGGGATACGCAGTATTTT; CDR3 protein: CSAIQRDTQYF
V gene: TRBV28; clone size: few; J gene: TRBJ2-7; D gene: .; CDR3 DNA: TGTGCCGCCAGTACCCCATCCGTCTCAGCCTCCTACGAGCAGTACTTC; CDR3 protein: CAASTPSVSASYEQYF
V gene: TRBV15; clone size: few; J gene: TRBJ2-3; D gene: .; CDR3 DNA: TGTGCCACCAGCAGAGACCGGCCAAAAACAGATACGCAGTATTTT; CDR3 protein: CATSRDRPKTDTQYF
V gene: TRBV21-1; clone size: .; J gene: TRBJ2-4; D gene: .; CDR3 DNA: TGTGCCAGCAGCAAACAATCAAGCCAAGTGGCCAAAAACATTCAGTACTTC; CDR3 protein: CASSKQSSQVAKNIQYF
V gene: TRBV20-1; clone size: few; J gene: TRBJ2-3; D gene: TRBD2; CDR3 DNA: TGCAGTGCTAGAAATACGATAGCGGGGGCCGGGGGAGATACGCAGTATTTT; CDR3 protein: CSARNTIAGAGGDTQYF
V gene: TRBV11-2; clone size: few; J gene: TRBJ2-3; D gene: .; CDR3 DNA: TGTGCCAGCAGCTACGACCGACTAGCAGATACGCAGTATTTT; CDR3 protein: CASSYDRLADTQYF
V gene: TRBV29-1; clone size: .; J gene: TRBJ1-3; D gene: .; CDR3 DNA: TGCAGCGTCGGGAGCTCTGGAAACACCATATATTTT; CDR3 protein: CSVGSSGNTIYF
V gene: TRBV7-3; clone size: .; J gene: TRBJ2-6; D gene: .; CDR3 DNA: TGTGCCAGCAGCTTATCGACAGGAATTCACTCTGGGGCCAACGTCCTGACTTTC; CDR3 protein: CASSLSTGIHSGANVLTF
V gene: TRBV5-6; clone size: .; J gene: TRBJ2-5; D gene: .; CDR3 DNA: TGTGCCAGCAGCGAGCCGGCGGGGGCCCCTTGGGAAGAGACCCAGTACTTC; CDR3 protein: CASSEPAGAPWEETQYF
V gene: TRBV20-1; clone size: many; J gene: TRBJ2-7; D gene: .; CDR3 DNA: TGCAGTGCTAGAGAGACAGATACCTACGAGCAGTACTTC; CDR3 protein: CSARETDTYEQYF
V gene: TRBV7-9; clone size: few; J gene: TRBJ1-2; D gene: .; CDR3 DNA: TGTGCCAGCAGCCGCGCCAGGGAATGGTTAACCTTC; CDR3 protein: CASSRAREWLTF
V gene: TRBV7-9; clone size: .; J gene: TRBJ2-2; D gene: .; CDR3 DNA: TGTGCCAGCAGCTTAGCGATTACCGGGGGCGTTGGGGAGCTGTTTTTT; CDR3 protein: CASSLAITGGVGELFF
V gene: TRBV7-2; clone size: .; J gene: TRBJ1-3; D gene: .; CDR3 DNA: TGTGCCAGCAGCCCCGGACGGGGATACACCATATATTTT; CDR3 protein: CASSPGRGYTIYF
V gene: TRBV12-3/TRBV12-4; clone size: many; J gene: TRBJ2-1; D gene: .; CDR3 DNA: TGTGCCAGCAGTCCCCGAACCAGGGATGAGCAGTTCTTC; CDR3 protein: CASSPRTRDEQFF
V gene: TRBV25-1; clone size: few; J gene: TRBJ2-5; D gene: .; CDR3 DNA: TGTGCCAGCAGTGAATTAAGGGGTTTGGAGACCCAGTACTTC; CDR3 protein: CASSELRGLETQYF
V gene: TRBV5-1; clone size: .; J gene: TRBJ2-2; D gene: .; CDR3 DNA: TGCGCCAGCAGCTTGGTGGGTCGGACGGCGAACACCGGGGAGCTGTTTTTT; CDR3 protein: CASSLVGRTANTGELFF
V gene: TRBV18; clone size: few; J gene: TRBJ2-7; D gene: .; CDR3 DNA: TGTGCCAGCTCACCCCGACTAGTGGGGGTTTACGAGCAGTACTTC; CDR3 protein: CASSPRLVGVYEQYF
V gene: TRBV9; clone size: few; J gene: TRBJ1-1; D gene: .; CDR3 DNA: TGTGCCAGCAGCGCGTCGACAGGATCGAACACTGAAGCTTTCTTT; CDR3 protein: CASSASTGSNTEAFF
V gene: TRBV20-1; clone size: .; J gene: TRBJ2-7; D gene: .; CDR3 DNA: TGCAGTGCTAGAAACAGAACCTACGAGCAGTACTTC; CDR3 protein: CSARNRTYEQYF
V gene: TRBV7-2; clone size: few; J gene: TRBJ2-7; D gene: .; CDR3 DNA: TGTGCCAGCAGCTTAGCGAATACAGGTTACGAGCAGTACTTC; CDR3 protein: CASSLANTGYEQYF
V gene: TRBV2; clone size: .; J gene: TRBJ1-2; D gene: .; CDR3 DNA: TGTGCCAGCATTTCTGACAGATCTTCCTATGGCTACACCTTC; CDR3 protein: CASISDRSSYGYTF
V gene: TRBV9; clone size: .; J gene: TRBJ2-3; D gene: TRBD2; CDR3 DNA: TGTGCCAGCAGCCCCGAAGAGGGACTAGCGGGAACAGATACGCAGTATTTT; CDR3 protein: CASSPEEGLAGTDTQYF
V gene: TRBV15; clone size: .; J gene: TRBJ2-5; D gene: .; CDR3 DNA: TGTGCCACCAGGTCAGACAACAAAGAGACCCAGTACTTC; CDR3 protein: CATRSDNKETQYF
V gene: TRBV12-3/TRBV12-4; clone size: many; J gene: TRBJ2-1; D gene: .; CDR3 DNA: TGTGCCAGCTCCCAAACCGGGAGCTCGTTCTACAATGAGCAGTTCTTC; CDR3 protein: CASSQTGSSFYNEQFF
V gene: TRBV5-1; clone size: .; J gene: TRBJ2-3; D gene: .; CDR3 DNA: TGCGCCAGCAGCTTGGTTGGTACAGACACAGATACGCAGTATTTT; CDR3 protein: CASSLVGTDTDTQYF
V gene: TRBV15; clone size: .; J gene: TRBJ1-1; D gene: TRBD1; CDR3 DNA: TGTGCCACCAGCGCTCGGACAGGGGGCGGAACTGAAGCTTTCTTT; CDR3 protein: CATSARTGGGTEAFF
V gene: TRBV5-6; clone size: few; J gene: TRBJ2-1; D gene: .; CDR3 DNA: TGTGCCAGCAGCTTGGGATCTTTGATTCAGGGAGAGCAGTTCTTC; CDR3 protein: CASSLGSLIQGEQFF
V gene: TRBV24-1; clone size: few; J gene: TRBJ1-5; D gene: TRBD1; CDR3 DNA: TGTGCCACCAGCTATGGGACAGCCAATCAGCCCCAGCATTTT; CDR3 protein: CATSYGTANQPQHF
V gene: TRBV25-1; clone size: .; J gene: TRBJ2-7; D gene: .; CDR3 DNA: TGTGCCACCACGGTGCGGAACGAGCAGTACTTC; CDR3 protein: CATTVRNEQYF
V gene: TRBV7-9; clone size: few; J gene: TRBJ2-1; D gene: TRBD1; CDR3 DNA: TGTGCCAGCAGCTTAACAGGGGGTCCCTACAATGAGCAGTTCTTC; CDR3 protein: CASSLTGGPYNEQFF
V gene: TRBV12-3/TRBV12-4; clone size: .; J gene: TRBJ1-1; D gene: .; CDR3 DNA: TGTGCCAGCAGGCCTCAGGCAACTGAAGCTTTCTTT; CDR3 protein: CASRPQATEAFF
V gene: TRBV28; clone size: .; J gene: TRBJ2-7; D gene: TRBD2; CDR3 DNA: TGTGCCAGCAGTCCTAACGGGAGGAGCTCCTACGAGCAGTACTTC; CDR3 protein: CASSPNGRSSYEQYF